This T cell receptor (beta chain) was obtained from a study of T cell changes during pregnancy in multiple sclerosis. The repertoire was sequenced with immunoSEQ multiplex PCR; TCRdb's copy has only in-frame clones and lacks some. The sample consists of approximately 90,000 clones, roughly 93% of them appearing once. This clone came up once. Germline values: CDR1 SEHNR, CDR2 FQNEAQ (reference sequence). The CDR3 is made up of 16 amino acids. The J segment lost 11 bases and the V segment lost 3 bases, leaving 15 bases of the junction unmatched. The chain combines TRBV7-9 with TRBJ1-4; 7 bases are shared with TRBD1. The sequence was obtained from a female donor with multiple sclerosis, enrolled in a pregnancy study. The sequenced sample was peripheral blood, obtained in the third trimester of pregnancy. In DNA, the CDR3 is TGTGCCAGCAGCTTTCCCCAAGCTGAGACAGGGAGGAAACTGTTTTTT. Translated, it gives CASSFPQAETGRKLFF.